This is a list of T cell receptor beta chains from one sample in a study of cytomegalovirus exposure and HLA in healthy donors. Sequencing was performed with immunoSEQ multiplex PCR; in TCRdb, only in-frame clones are kept and a portion is missing. The repertoire holds around 160,000 clones, with 70% to 80% as singletons. Sequenced material: PBMCs. All receptors derive from a woman aged 40 to 50 in good health and CMV-seronegative. The CDR3 runs from the conserved cysteine through the conserved F or W. D genes are given only for firm matches. A row's size may be missing; if present it is once, few, many or a size class.

clone_size	v_call	d_call	j_call	cdr3_nt	cdr3_aa
NA	TRBV30	NA	TRBJ1-5	TGTGCCTGGAGTTTCCGACAGGACCCTAGCAATCAGCCCCAGCATTTT	CAWSFRQDPSNQPQHF
NA	TRBV5-6	NA	TRBJ1-2	TGTGCCAGCAGCTCCGGACAGCGGGGAGGATATGGCTACACCTTC	CASSSGQRGGYGYTF
once	TRBV5-1	NA	TRBJ2-2	TGCGCCAGCAGTGTAGGAGGGAGCTATACCGGGGAGCTGTTTTTT	CASSVGGSYTGELFF
NA	TRBV2	NA	TRBJ2-7	TGTGCCAGCGGGAGCTCCTACGAGCAGTACTTC	CASGSSYEQYF
NA	TRBV7-7	TRBD1	TRBJ2-7	TGTGCTAGCAGCTTAGCACCCGGGACAGGGGGCGAGCAGTACTTC	CASSLAPGTGGEQYF
NA	TRBV5-6	NA	TRBJ1-5	TGTGCCAGCAGCTTGGCACAGGGAAGGGGTCAGCCCCAGCATTTT	CASSLAQGRGQPQHF
NA	TRBV5-4	TRBD2	TRBJ2-3	TGTGCCAGCAGCCCCGGGGGGGCCACAGATACGCAGTATTTT	CASSPGGATDTQYF
NA	TRBV14	NA	TRBJ2-7	TGTGCCAGCAGCCCTGGGTCACAGTACGAGCAGTACTTC	CASSPGSQYEQYF
NA	TRBV19	NA	TRBJ2-3	TGTGCCAGTAGTAAACAGTTTTCTAGCACAGATACGCAGTATTTT	CASSKQFSSTDTQYF
NA	TRBV9	TRBD1	TRBJ1-2	TGTGCCAGCAGCGTATCAGGGGGCAACTATGGCTACACCTTC	CASSVSGGNYGYTF
NA	TRBV2	NA	TRBJ2-7	TGTGCCAGCAGTGAAGCGGGGGGACCCTACGAGCAGTACTTC	CASSEAGGPYEQYF
NA	TRBV5-4	NA	TRBJ2-2	TGTGCCAGCAGCTTGGACTCATCTTCCGACACCGGGGAGCTGTTTTTT	CASSLDSSSDTGELFF
NA	TRBV28	TRBD1	TRBJ1-5	TGTGCCAGCAGTTCCGGACAGGCTCGAGAAGGTCAGCCCCAGCATTTT	CASSSGQAREGQPQHF
NA	TRBV5-1	NA	TRBJ2-5	TGCGCCAGCAGCTTGGGTACTAGTGGAGGGGAGACCCAGTACTTC	CASSLGTSGGETQYF